Sequencing of this T cell receptor (beta chain) was carried out in a study of long-term antiretroviral therapy in people with HIV. Points from the study as a whole: The data indicate that diversity increased after ART but remained below transplant donor controls.

Sequencing used immunoSEQ v3.0 at survey level. Target depth was roughly 40,000-50,000 T-cell genomes per sample. Clones were sequenced by immunoSEQ multiplex PCR, and TCRdb holds only the in-frame ones, with some missing. The sample lists some 28,000 clones; approximately 95% were seen once. Only one count was recorded for this clone. Antigen unknown. The source was unsorted PBMCs, collected 5.3 years after starting antiretroviral therapy. The TCR comes from a man aged 45-65 years with HIV.

The CDR3 DNA follows: TGCGCCAGCAGCCAAGAAGGGGCACGTGTCTTAGGTGAGCAGTACTTC. Amino acids: CASSQEGARVLGEQYF. The chain couples TRBV4-1 to TRBJ2-7; D possibly corresponds to TRBD1 (5 bases). Germline V gene lookup returns CDR1 MGHRA and CDR2 YSYEKL. Trimming stripped 0 bases from V and 7 bases from J, with 19 bases between. The CDR3 contains 16 residues.